This T cell receptor beta chain derives from a study of cytomegalovirus exposure and HLA in healthy donors. Study context: The 100 to 150 validation repertoires used the same platform as the 666 first-cohort repertoires, a later analysis reported.

Findings and limits, study-wide: A few chains linked to CMV were shown in vitro to be specific for CMV antigens.

Profiled with immunoSEQ multiplex PCR; TCRdb holds only in-frame clones, not every one. The sample lists some 120,000 clones, roughly 90% occurring once. The donors were members of the approximately 120-subject validation cohort (separate from the approximately 730-subject first cohort). Regarding this clone: Its antigen is unknown.

The receptor's source is a woman aged 18-29 years in good health and CMV-seronegative. The source material was PBMCs.

The CDR3 loop reads CASSRLAGPGELFF. CDR3 DNA sequence: TGCGCCAGCAGTCGACTAGCGGGCCCCGGGGAGCTGTTTTTT. The V call is TRBV5-1, the J call TRBJ2-2, with 10 bases lining up with TRBD2. Looked up from germline, CDR1 is SGHRS and CDR2 is YFSETQ. The CDR3 has 14 residues. J was trimmed by 6 bases and V by 5 bases; bases with no gene match: 4.